This record covers a single T cell receptor (beta chain). Its antigen remains unidentified. The sample comes from a study of post-analysis software for immune sequencing data. Study details: Relapsing-remitting, secondary progressive and progressive-relapsing multiple sclerosis were all included among the disease courses. Study-level points and caveats: When the samples were clustered directly with F measure, those that had been prepared in the same batch showed strong co-clustering.

cDNA libraries for TCR beta contained unique molecular identifiers. TCRdb reprocessed the PCR reads with MiXCR, giving one entry per CDR3 protein. The sample includes roughly 180,000 distinct CDR3 sequences, approximately 31% of them seen just once. The sequence was obtained from a girl aged 5-17 years with multiple sclerosis. Sequences were obtained from blood.

The CDR3 DNA is TGTGCCACCAGCAGACGGACCGGAGAGACCCAGTACTTC. Its protein is CATSRRTGETQYF. The chain uses TRBV15 and TRBJ2-5, with D unresolved. V was cut by 2 bases and J by 4 bases, with 8 bases left in between. Germline loops: CDR1 LNHNV, CDR2 YYDKDF (reference sequence). The CDR3 is made up of 13 amino acids.